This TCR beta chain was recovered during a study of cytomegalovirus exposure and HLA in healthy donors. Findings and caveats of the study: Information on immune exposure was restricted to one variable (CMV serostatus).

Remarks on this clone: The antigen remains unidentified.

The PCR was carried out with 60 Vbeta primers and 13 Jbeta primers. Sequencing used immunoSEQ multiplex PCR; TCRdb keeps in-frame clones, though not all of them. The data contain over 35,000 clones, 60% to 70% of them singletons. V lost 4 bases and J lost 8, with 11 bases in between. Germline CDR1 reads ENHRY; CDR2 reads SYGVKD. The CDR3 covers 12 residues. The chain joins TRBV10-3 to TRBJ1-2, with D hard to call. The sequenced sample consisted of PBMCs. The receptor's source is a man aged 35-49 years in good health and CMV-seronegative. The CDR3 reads CAISAPTRGYTF. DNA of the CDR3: TGTGCCATCAGTGCCCCGACTAGGGGCTACACCTTC.